This T cell receptor (beta chain) was retrieved from a study of shared clonotypes between healthy human individuals. In the authors' workflow: ImmunoSEQ junction-only sequences lacked quality scores, so their filtering differed. Repertoires were generated with immunoSEQ multiplex PCR, while TCRdb's copy carries only in-frame clones and drops some. V, J and clone size are those of that table, while D and trimming were read from the DNA. The table has 1,500,000 or so clones, roughly 96% seen once. Sequences were obtained from naive CD4+ T cells sorted from blood. Regarding subset: CD45RA+ positively selected. The receptor's source is a man under 40 in good health.

The CDR3 bases are TGTGCCAGCAGTGAAGGGGGGAGTTCTCGCTACACCTTC. It encodes CASSEGGSSRYTF. The V gene is TRBV6-1, the J gene TRBJ1-2, with D possibly TRBD1 on 5 matching bases. The V and J ends lost 1 base and 9 bases respectively, with 12 bases between them. Per the germline V gene, CDR1 is MNHNS and CDR2 is SASEGT. This CDR3 spans 13 amino acids.